The next 7 T cell receptor beta chains were all read from a single sample in a study of shared clonotypes between healthy human individuals. Sequencing was performed with immunoSEQ multiplex PCR; in TCRdb, only in-frame clones are kept and a portion is missing. The sample records 900,000 to 1,200,000 clones, 75% to 85% being singletons. The sample taken for sequencing was memory CD4+ T cells from PBMCs. Documented subset: CD45RA-negative fraction. The receptors come from a man younger than 30 in good health. Some clones in this sample may be carry-over from other donors' samples.

This clone appeared a single time. Other DNA sequences in the same sample also yield this CDR3. J is TRBJ2-7 and V is TRBV5-6; 11 nucleotides align to TRBD1. CDR3 length equals 15 residues. Germline V gives CDR1 SGHDT, CDR2 YYEEEE. J lost 1 base, V lost 5 bases, and 5 bases had no gene match. The CDR3 DNA reads TGTGCCAGCAGTCGGGGACAGGGGGTGTCCTACGAGCAGTACTTC. Its protein product is CASSRGQGVSYEQYF.

For this clone: This sample includes further DNA sequences coding for the same CDR3. The V call is TRBV18, the J call TRBJ1-5; unclear D gene. The CDR3 loop spans 13 amino acids. Germline V CDR1 and CDR2: KGHSH, LQKENI. Between the trimmed V and J ends, which lost 6 bases and 0 bases, there was a span of 6 bases. The CDR3 DNA is TGTGCCAGCTCTTCAGGTAGCAATCAGCCCCAGCATTTT. Its protein is CASSSGSNQPQHF.

This clone was picked up one time. Here the CDR3 DNA reads TGTGCCAGCAGGGTGGTGGACACCCTCGACGGCAATCAGCCCCAGCATTTT. Its protein is CASRVVDTLDGNQPQHF. The gene calls are TRBV6-4 and TRBJ1-5, with D maybe TRBD1 (5 bases). V was clipped by 6 bases and J by 2 bases, with 20 bases between them. Germline V CDR1 and CDR2: MRHNA, SNTAGT. This CDR3 spans 17 amino acids.

The chain couples TRBV15 to TRBJ1-3, with a possible D match to TRBD1 (5 bases). The V end was cut by 5 bases, the J end by 1 base, with 9 bases between. Germline V gives CDR1 LNHNV, CDR2 YYDKDF (reference sequence). The CDR3 is 14 residues long. DNA for the CDR3: TGTGCCACCAGCTCCGGGGGATCTGGAAACACCATATATTTT. As protein: CATSSGGSGNTIYF.

The chain recombines TRBV28 with TRBJ2-3; D gene ambiguous. From germline, CDR1 is MDHEN and CDR2 SYDVKM. Trimming pared 7 bases from V and 3 bases from J, leaving 17 bases between. CDR3 length equals 15 residues. The CDR3, as DNA: TGTGCCAGCACTCAAAAGTCTCGGCGGACAGATACGCAGTATTTT. This gives the protein CASTQKSRRTDTQYF.

This clone was seen many times. At the DNA level, this CDR3 is encoded by other sequences in the same sample as well. The chain employs TRBV4-2 and TRBJ2-7; tentative D call: TRBD1 (6 bases). V was pared by 0 bases and J by 3 bases, with 12 bases between. The CDR3 loop spans 15 amino acids. CDR1 is LGHNA, CDR2 YNFKEQ, per germline. The CDR3 DNA reads as TGTGCCAGCAGCCAAGACCGGGGACAATTCTACGAGCAGTACTTC. Residues: CASSQDRGQFYEQYF.

The J gene is TRBJ2-3, the V gene TRBV5-1; 11 bases fit TRBD2. The CDR3 runs 16 residues. The trim removed 4 bases at V and 1 base at J, leaving 5 bases unmatched. The germline V gene has CDR1 SGHRS and CDR2 YFSETQ. The CDR3 reads CASSPLAGGGTDTQYF. The CDR3 DNA is TGCGCCAGCAGCCCGTTAGCGGGAGGGGGCACAGATACGCAGTATTTT.